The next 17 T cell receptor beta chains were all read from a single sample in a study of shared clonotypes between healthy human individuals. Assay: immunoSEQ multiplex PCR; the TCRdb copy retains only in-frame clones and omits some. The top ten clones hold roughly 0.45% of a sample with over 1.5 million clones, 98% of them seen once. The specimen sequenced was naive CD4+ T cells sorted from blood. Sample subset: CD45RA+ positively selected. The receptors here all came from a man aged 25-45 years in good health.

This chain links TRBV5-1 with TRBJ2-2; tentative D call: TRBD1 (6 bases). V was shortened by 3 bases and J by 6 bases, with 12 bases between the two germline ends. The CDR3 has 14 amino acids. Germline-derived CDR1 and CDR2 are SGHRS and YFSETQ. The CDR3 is CASSWGQGSGELFF. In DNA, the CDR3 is TGCGCCAGCAGCTGGGGGCAAGGCTCCGGGGAGCTGTTTTTT.

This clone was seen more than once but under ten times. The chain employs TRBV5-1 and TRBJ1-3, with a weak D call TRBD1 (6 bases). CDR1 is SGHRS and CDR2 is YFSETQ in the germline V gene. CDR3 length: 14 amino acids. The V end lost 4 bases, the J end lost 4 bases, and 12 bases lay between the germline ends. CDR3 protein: CASSGTGSGNTIYF. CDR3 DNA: TGCGCCAGCAGCGGAACAGGGAGCGGAAACACCATATATTTT.

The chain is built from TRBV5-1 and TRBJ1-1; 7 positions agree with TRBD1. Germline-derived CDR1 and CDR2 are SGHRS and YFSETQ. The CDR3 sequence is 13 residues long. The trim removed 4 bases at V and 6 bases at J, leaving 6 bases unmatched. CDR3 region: CASSVGTAPEAFF. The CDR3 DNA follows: TGCGCCAGCAGCGTAGGGACAGCCCCTGAAGCTTTCTTT.

As DNA, the CDR3 is TGTGCCAGCAGCTTGCCAACAGGGGGTGGCACTGAAGCTTTCTTT. It is translated as CASSLPTGGGTEAFF. The J gene is TRBJ1-1, the V gene TRBV7-8; 8 bases match TRBD1. V dropped 3 bases and J dropped 4; count of bases not matched to a gene: 7. CDR1 and CDR2 (germline): SGHVS, FQNEAQ. The CDR3 is 15 residues long.

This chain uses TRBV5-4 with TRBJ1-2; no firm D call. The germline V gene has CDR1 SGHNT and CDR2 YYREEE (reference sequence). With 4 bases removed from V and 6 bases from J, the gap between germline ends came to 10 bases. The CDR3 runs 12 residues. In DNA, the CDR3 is TGTGCCAGCAGCCGCGGGATGAATGGCTACACCTTC. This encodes CASSRGMNGYTF.

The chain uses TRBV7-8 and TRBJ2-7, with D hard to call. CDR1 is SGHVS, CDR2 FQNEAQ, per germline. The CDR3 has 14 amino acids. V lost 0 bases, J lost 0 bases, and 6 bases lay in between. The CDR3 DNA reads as TGTGCCAGCAGCTTAGCAGGTCCCTCCTACGAGCAGTACTTC. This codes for CASSLAGPSYEQYF. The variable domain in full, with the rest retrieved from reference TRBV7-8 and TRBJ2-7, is GAGVSQSPRYKVAKRGQDVALRCDPISGHVSLFWYQQALGQGPEFLTYFQNEAQLDKSGLPSDRFFAERPEGSVSTLKIQRTQQEDSAVYLCASSLAGPSYEQYFGPGTRLTVT.

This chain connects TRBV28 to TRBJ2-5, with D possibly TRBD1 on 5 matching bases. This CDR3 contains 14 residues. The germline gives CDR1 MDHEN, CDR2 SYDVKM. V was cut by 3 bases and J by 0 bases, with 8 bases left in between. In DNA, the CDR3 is TGTGCCAGCAGTTTTTTCAGGGACCAAGAGACCCAGTACTTC. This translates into CASSFFRDQETQYF. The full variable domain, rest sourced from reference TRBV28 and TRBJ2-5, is DVKVTQSSRYLVKRTGEKVFLECVQDMDHENMFWYRQDPGLGLRLIYFSYDVKMKEKGDIPEGYSVSREKKERFSLILESASTNQTSMYLCASSFFRDQETQYFGPGTRLLVL.

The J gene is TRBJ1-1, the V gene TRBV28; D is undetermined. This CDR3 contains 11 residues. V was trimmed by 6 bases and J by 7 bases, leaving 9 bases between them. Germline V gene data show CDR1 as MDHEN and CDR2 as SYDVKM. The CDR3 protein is CASRRTVEAFF. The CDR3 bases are TGTGCCAGCAGGAGGACGGTTGAAGCTTTCTTT.

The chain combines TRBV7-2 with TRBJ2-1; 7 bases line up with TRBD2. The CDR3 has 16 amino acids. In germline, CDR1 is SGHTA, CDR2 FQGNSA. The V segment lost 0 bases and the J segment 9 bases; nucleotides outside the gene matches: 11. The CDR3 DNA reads TGTGCCAGCAGCTTAGCCGGACTAGTCGGAGGCGCTGAGCAGTTCTTC. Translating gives CASSLAGLVGGAEQFF.

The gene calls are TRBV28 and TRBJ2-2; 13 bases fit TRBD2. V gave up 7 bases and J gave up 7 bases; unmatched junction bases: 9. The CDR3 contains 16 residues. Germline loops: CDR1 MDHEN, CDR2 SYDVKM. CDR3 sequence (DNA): TGTGCCAGCACTCGGACTAGCGGGAGAGTGAACGGGGAGCTGTTTTTT. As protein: CASTRTSGRVNGELFF.

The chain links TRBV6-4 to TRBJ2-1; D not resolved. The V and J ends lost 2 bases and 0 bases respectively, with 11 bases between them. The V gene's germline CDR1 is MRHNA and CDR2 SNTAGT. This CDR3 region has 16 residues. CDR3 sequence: CASSDPAGVSYNEQFF. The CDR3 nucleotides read TGTGCCAGCAGTGACCCGGCTGGAGTCTCCTACAATGAGCAGTTCTTC.

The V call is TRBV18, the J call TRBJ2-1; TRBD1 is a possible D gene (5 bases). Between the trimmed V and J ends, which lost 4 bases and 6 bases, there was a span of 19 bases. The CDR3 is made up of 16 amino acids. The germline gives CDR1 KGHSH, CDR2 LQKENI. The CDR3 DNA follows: TGTGCCAGCTCACGGGTAACAGGACATGGGTCCAATGAGCAGTTCTTC. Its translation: CASSRVTGHGSNEQFF. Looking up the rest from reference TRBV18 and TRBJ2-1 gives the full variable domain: NAGVMQNPRHLVRRRGQEARLRCSPMKGHSHVYWYRQLPEEGLKFMVYLQKENIIDESGMPKERFSAEFPKEGPSILRIQQVVRGDSAAYFCASSRVTGHGSNEQFFGPGTRLTVL.

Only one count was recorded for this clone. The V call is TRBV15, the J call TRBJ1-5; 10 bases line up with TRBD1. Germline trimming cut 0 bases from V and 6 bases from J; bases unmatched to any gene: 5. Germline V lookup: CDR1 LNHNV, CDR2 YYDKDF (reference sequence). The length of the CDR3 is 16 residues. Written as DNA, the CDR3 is TGTGCCACCAGCAGAGAGGGACAGGGGAGGGGTCAGCCCCAGCATTTT. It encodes CATSREGQGRGQPQHF.

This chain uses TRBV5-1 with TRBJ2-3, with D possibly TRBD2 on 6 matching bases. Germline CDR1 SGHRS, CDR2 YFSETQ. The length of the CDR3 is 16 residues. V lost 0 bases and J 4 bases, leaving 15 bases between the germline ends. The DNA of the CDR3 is TGCGCCAGCAGCTTGGCCCCGACTAGAGGTTCAGATACGCAGTATTTT. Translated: CASSLAPTRGSDTQYF.

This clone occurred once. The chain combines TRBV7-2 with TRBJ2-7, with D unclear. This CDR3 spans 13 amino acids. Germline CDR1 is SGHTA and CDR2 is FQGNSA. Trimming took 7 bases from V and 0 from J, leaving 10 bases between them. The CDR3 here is CASTQSFSYEQYF. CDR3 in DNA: TGTGCCAGCACCCAAAGTTTCTCCTACGAGCAGTACTTC.

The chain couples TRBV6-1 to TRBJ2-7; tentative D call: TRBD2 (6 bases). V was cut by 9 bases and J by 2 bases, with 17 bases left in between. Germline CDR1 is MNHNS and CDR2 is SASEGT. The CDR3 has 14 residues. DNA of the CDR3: TGTGCCAGTCTCCTAGCGAACCAAGCCTACGAGCAGTACTTC. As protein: CASLLANQAYEQYF.

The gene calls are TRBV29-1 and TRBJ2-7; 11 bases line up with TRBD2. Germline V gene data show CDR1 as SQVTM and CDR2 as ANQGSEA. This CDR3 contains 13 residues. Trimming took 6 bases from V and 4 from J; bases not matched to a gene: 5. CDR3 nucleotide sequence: TGCAGCGTGGGGACTAGCGGTAATTACGAGCAGTACTTC. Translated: CSVGTSGNYEQYF.